Listed below are T cell receptor beta chains from one sample, sequenced in a study of sequential checkpoint blockade in melanoma. Sequencing used immunoSEQ multiplex PCR; TCRdb keeps in-frame clones, though not all of them. The profile shows approximately 8,400 clones, roughly 60% of them singletons. Sequenced material: CD8+ T cells sorted from blood (inferred from file names), taken from a patient given nivolumab and ipilimumab in sequence. The receptors were gathered from a human patient with melanoma. Some clones in this sample may be carry-over from other donors' samples. Each CDR3 is given without its conserved first and last residue. Each record gives: J gene, V gene, CDR3 protein.

>TRBJ1-6|TRBV7-2
ASTGGGGSYNSPLH
>TRBJ1-2|TRBV2
ASPRPARDYGYT
>TRBJ1-2|TRBV15
ATSSYRGDNYGYT
>TRBJ2-3|TRBV7-8
ASSGGLAEPTDTQY
>TRBJ1-1|TRBV11-2
ASSSLTVEAF
>TRBJ2-7|TRBV28
ASSETGVFYEQY
>TRBJ1-5|TRBV7-8
ASTETGQVNQPQH
>TRBJ2-7|TRBV6-1
ASSILGLDEQY
>TRBJ1-2|TRBV7-9
ASSPQTNYGYT
>TRBJ1-5|TRBV6-6
ASSYRQGHQPQH
>TRBJ1-2|TRBV4-1
ASSQAQSRYGYT
>TRBJ1-1|TRBV4-1
ASSPKGGNEAF
>TRBJ2-3|TRBV5-1
ASSNGTYGTDTQY
>TRBJ1-2|TRBV6-1
ASSEYTGTRNYGYT
>TRBJ2-7|TRBV14
ASSQDLHRDYEQY
>TRBJ1-1|TRBV7-9
ASTMAGGTEAF
>TRBJ2-7|TRBV28
ASSLSPDSSYEQY
>TRBJ2-7|TRBV9
ASSVGGGGGSSYEQY
>TRBJ1-1|TRBV19
ASRRAGWNTEAF
>TRBJ1-5|TRBV30
AWSEDRVSNQPQH
>TRBJ1-2|TRBV7-6
ASSPPSGGYT
>TRBJ1-4|TRBV9
ASSEGTGSATNEKLF
>TRBJ1-5|TRBV7-9
ASSLGAAYSNQPQH
>TRBJ1-1|TRBV6-5
ASSYSQRGEAF
>TRBJ2-7|TRBV4-1
ASSQENRANWEQY
>TRBJ2-7|TRBV4-1
ASSTQGGGYEQY
>TRBJ1-2|TRBV7-9
ASMPTGDWLDGYT
>TRBJ1-2|TRBV6-5
ASSYSRGTNYGYT
>TRBJ2-1|TRBV27
ASSLSGSYNEQF
>TRBJ1-5|TRBV5-1
ASSLGTGSRQPQH
>TRBJ1-2|TRBV7-9
GVYWVGTGLGYT
>TRBJ1-1|TRBV27
ATYPPGGTVAEAF
>TRBJ2-7|TRBV7-9
ASSSQPGQGPSYEQY
>TRBJ2-7|TRBV28
ASSSSGVYEQY
>TRBJ1-2|TRBV9
ASSVGDSLYGYT
>.|TRBV9
ASSGDSSYEQY
>TRBJ2-4|TRBV5-6
ASSRGGGRAPQY
>TRBJ2-1|TRBV14
ASSPGTHNEQF
>TRBJ1-5|TRBV5-1
ASSLLAGTANQPQH
>TRBJ2-7|TRBV15
ATSRTGYGNEQY